The T cell receptor beta chain under discussion was sequenced for a study of T cells in Graves' hyperthyroidism and ophthalmopathy. This clonotype was seen more than once but under ten times. Amplification targeted TCR beta CDR3 regions from RNA transcripts. HTBI primers were used for first-round RT-PCR of the TCR CDR3. TCRdb itself ran the multiplex PCR reads through MiXCR, one entry per CDR3 protein. The sample contains 130,000 or so distinct CDR3 sequences, more than 20% of which appear only once. Germline V gene data show CDR1 as SSHAT and CDR2 as FNYEAQ (reference sequence). The CDR3 totals 13 residues. Hyperthyroidism was newly diagnosed in patients aged 18 to 65 (duration under 2 months).

This receptor was obtained from a woman between 50 and 59 years old with Graves' hyperthyroidism that later progressed to Graves' ophthalmopathy. Material for sequencing was blood. The V gene is TRBV7-7, the J gene TRBJ2-7, with 10 bases matching TRBD2. Here the CDR3 DNA reads TGTGCTAGCGCGGCTAGCGGGAGTCATGAGCAGTACTTC. Amino acid sequence: CASAASGSHEQYF.